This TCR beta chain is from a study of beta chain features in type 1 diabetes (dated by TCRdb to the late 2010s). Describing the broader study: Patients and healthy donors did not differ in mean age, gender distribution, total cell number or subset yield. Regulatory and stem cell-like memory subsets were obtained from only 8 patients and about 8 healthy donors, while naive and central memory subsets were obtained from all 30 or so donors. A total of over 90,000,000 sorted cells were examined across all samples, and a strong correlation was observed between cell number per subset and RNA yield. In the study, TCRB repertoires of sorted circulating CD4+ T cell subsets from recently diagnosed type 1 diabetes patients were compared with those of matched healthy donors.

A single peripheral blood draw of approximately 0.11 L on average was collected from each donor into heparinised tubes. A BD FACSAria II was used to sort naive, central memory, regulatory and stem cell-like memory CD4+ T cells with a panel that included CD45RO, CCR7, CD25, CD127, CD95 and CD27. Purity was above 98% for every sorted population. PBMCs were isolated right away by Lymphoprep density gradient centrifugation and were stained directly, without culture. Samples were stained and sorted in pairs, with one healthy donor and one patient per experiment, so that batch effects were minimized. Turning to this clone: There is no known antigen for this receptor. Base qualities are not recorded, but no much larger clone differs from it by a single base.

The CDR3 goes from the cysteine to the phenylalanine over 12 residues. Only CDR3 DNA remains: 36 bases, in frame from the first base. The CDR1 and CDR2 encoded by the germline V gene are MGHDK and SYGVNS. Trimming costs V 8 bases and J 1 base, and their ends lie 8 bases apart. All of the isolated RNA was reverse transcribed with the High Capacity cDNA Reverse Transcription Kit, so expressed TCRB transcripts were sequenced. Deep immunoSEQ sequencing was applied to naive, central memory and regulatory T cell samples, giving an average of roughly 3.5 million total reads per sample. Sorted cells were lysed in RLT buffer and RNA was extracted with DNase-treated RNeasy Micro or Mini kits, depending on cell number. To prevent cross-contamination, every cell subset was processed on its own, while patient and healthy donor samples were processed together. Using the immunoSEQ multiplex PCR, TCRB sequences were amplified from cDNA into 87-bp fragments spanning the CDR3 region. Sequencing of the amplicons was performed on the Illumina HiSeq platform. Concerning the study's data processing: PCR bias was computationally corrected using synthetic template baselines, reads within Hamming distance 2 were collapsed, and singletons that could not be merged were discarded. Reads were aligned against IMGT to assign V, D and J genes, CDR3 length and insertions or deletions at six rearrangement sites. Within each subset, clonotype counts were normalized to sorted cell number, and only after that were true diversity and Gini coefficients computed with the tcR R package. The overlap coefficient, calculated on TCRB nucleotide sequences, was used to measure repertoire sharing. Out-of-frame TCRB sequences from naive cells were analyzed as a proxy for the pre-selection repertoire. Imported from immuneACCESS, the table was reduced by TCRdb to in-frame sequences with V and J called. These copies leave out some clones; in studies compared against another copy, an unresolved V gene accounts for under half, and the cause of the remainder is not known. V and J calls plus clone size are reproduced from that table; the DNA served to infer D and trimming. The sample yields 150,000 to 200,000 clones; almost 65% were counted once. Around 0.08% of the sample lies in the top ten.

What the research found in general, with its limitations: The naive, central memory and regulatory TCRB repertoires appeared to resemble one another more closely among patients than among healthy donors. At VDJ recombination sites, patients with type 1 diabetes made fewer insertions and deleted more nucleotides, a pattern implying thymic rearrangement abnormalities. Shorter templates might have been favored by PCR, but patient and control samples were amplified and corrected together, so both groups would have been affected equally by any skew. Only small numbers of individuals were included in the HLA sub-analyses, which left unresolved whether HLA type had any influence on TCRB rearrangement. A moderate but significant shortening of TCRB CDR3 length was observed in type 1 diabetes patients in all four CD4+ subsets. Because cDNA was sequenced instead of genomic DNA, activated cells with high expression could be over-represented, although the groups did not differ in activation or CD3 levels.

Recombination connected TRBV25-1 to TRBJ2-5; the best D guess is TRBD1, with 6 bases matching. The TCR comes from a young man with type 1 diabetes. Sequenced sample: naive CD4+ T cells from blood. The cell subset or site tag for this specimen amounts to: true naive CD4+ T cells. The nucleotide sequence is TGTGCCAGCGGACAGCGCCAAGAGACCCAGTACTTC. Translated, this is CASGQRQETQYF.